This TCR beta chain comes out of a study of T cell responses to AZD1222 COVID-19 vaccine (dated by TCRdb to about 2021). In terms of the full investigation: AZD1222 recipients whose second dose came at about 4 weeks and those whose second dose came at about 12 weeks were combined into one group, since spike-specific TCR depth and breadth did not differ between the two schedules. TCR sequencing covered some 250 trial participants: about 210 given two doses of AZD1222 and approximately 26 given two doses of MenACWY control vaccine. Trial participants were enrolled by age into 18-55, 56-69 and 70-plus year subgroups, with 148, 28 and 57 TCR-sequenced participants respectively. Results the study describes overall, beyond this receptor: Participants were mostly white British and included more females than males, and it was suggested by the authors that clonal diversity may have been underestimated. No day 14 peak-response samples were available, so repertoires were characterized only after the peak T cell response. Conclusions about previously exposed vaccinees are limited because only 5 or 6 AZD1222 recipients were SARS-CoV-2 seropositive at baseline. Vaccine-associated CD4 TCRs spanned the whole spike protein, with dominant responses in regions 160-218 and 743-854. The 56-69-year group was small, and its depth increase did not reach significance, likely because of low power. Reportedly, almost half of the unique spike-specific TCRs recognized epitopes lying outside the regions that are mutated in the B.1.351 and B.1.1.7 variants. Spike-specific TCR breadth and depth rose significantly after two AZD1222 doses compared with day 0 and with MenACWY recipients.

The CDR3 regions of human TCRbeta chains were analyzed by immunosequencing. In the source study's methods: Repertoire TCRs were checked for matches against a reference library of SARS-CoV-2-specific TCRs that had been generated using the MIRA antigen-specificity platform. Breadth meant the fraction of unique TCRs that were SARS-CoV-2-associated, whereas depth meant the fraction of total T cells that were SARS-CoV-2-associated. Using the MIRA data, every spike-specific TCR was mapped to the spike region that the TCR reacted to and assigned to either a CD4 or a CD8 class. Log10-transformed breadth and depth values were compared by one-way ANOVA with Sidak's multiple comparisons tests. TCRdb took over this immuneACCESS table, retaining in-frame rearrangements with V and J assigned. Such tables are incomplete; in checked studies, under half of the missing clones stem from an unresolved V gene, and the remainder is unexplained. That table gives V, J and clone size, and the DNA gave D and trimming. The sample includes 90,000 to 110,000 clones, with roughly 80% observed a single time. The leading ten clones occupy 4% to 6% of the sample.

The cysteine opens and the phenylalanine closes a CDR3 of 15 amino acids. Kept here is only the CDR3 DNA, which spans 45 bases and is read in frame from base 1. The germline V gene (reference sequence) specifies MNHEY as CDR1 and SMNVEV as CDR2. Relative to germline, V is 1 base shorter and J is 4 bases shorter, with 13 bases between their ends. A note on this clone: Its specific antigen is unknown. It has no much larger one-base neighbor in the sample; base qualities were not kept.

The sample's time point, from its label and the paper: baseline before first vaccination. Vaccinee samples were obtained from the UK trials COV001 and COV002, which included a single-blind randomized controlled phase 2/3 trial of AZD1222 (ChAdOx1 nCoV-19) in healthy adults. For TCRbeta chain sequencing, PBMC samples were collected from trial participants at day 0 and at day 28 after the second dose. The sequence was obtained from an adult in good health. The chain employs TRBV27 and TRBJ1-1; tentative D gene TRBD1, with 5 bases matching. Sequencing was performed on peripheral blood, taken on day 0 of AZD1222 vaccination. Here the CDR3 is given as CASSLYWGSRTEAFF. The DNA sequence follows: TGTGCCAGCAGTTTATACTGGGGGTCGCGCACTGAAGCTTTCTTT.